These T cell receptor beta chains were read from a single sample in a study of radiotherapy plus CTLA-4 blockade in lung cancer. Sequenced by immunoSEQ multiplex PCR; TCRdb stores in-frame clones only, minus some. The table has roughly 58,000 clones, 70% to 85% seen once. Source: peripheral blood, taken from a patient treated with radiotherapy plus ipilimumab. The receptors here all came from a human donor with non-small cell lung cancer whose response to radiotherapy plus ipilimumab could not be evaluated. CDR3s include the opening cysteine and the closing phenylalanine or tryptophan. The D gene is left open where the match is weak.

CAWRSESWDYGYTF	NA	TRBJ1-2	TRBV30
CASSQNRGHTEAFF	TRBD1	TRBJ1-1	TRBV18
CASSQGIGPRSYNEQFF	NA	TRBJ2-1	TRBV4-1
CASSYWASTNEKLFF	NA	TRBJ1-4	TRBV10-2
CASSLGRGEFNEKLFF	TRBD1	TRBJ1-4	TRBV7-2
CASRYSNSPLHF	NA	TRBJ1-6	TRBV5-6
CASGLAGYNEQFF	TRBD2	TRBJ2-1	TRBV7-9
CASSYLAGDTGELFF	TRBD2	TRBJ2-2	TRBV6-6
CASRSYGTGDNEQFF	TRBD1	TRBJ2-1	TRBV28
CARGQGWIEAFF	TRBD1	TRBJ1-1	TRBV5-8
CASSPRNYGYTF	NA	TRBJ1-2	TRBV28
CASSIPGQGWYGYTF	TRBD1	TRBJ1-2	TRBV19
CASSFNRGITEAFF	TRBD1	TRBJ1-1	TRBV5-6
CASSLAGSQHPYEQYF	NA	TRBJ2-7	TRBV5-1
CASSQGGQGLGEQFF	TRBD1	TRBJ2-1	TRBV4-3
CASSLADGGGYEQYF	NA	TRBJ2-7	TRBV5-1
CASRLTGVANYGYTF	TRBD1	TRBJ1-2	TRBV2
CATSSGTGISYEQYF	TRBD1	TRBJ2-7	TRBV15
CASSQRWSGRGTDTQYF	TRBD2	TRBJ2-3	TRBV5-6
CASSLVGGEDGYTF	NA	TRBJ1-2	TRBV5-1
CASSFGQTTDTQYF	NA	TRBJ2-3	TRBV7-9
CASSLSPDIPWYF	NA	TRBJ2-7	TRBV5-1
CASSYPSGRAPNTGELFF	TRBD2	TRBJ2-2	TRBV11-3
CASSLHLEPRQDTQYF	NA	TRBJ2-3	TRBV28
CANAQGRSGNTIYF	NA	TRBJ1-3	TRBV15
CASSNDRRVRALFF	NA	TRBJ2-1	TRBV5-4
CASRLQGQSNQPQHF	NA	TRBJ1-5	TRBV19
CAISAGGAVPETQYF	TRBD2	TRBJ2-5	TRBV10-3
CASNDRSDTGANVLTF	NA	TRBJ2-6	TRBV19
CASSYSPWATNYGYTF	NA	TRBJ1-2	TRBV6-5
CASSLPDRNTEAFF	NA	TRBJ1-1	TRBV28
CASSPRGEQYF	NA	TRBJ2-7	TRBV28
CASSFDRDTDTQYF	TRBD1	TRBJ2-3	TRBV6-5
CASRPTEYSNQPQHF	NA	TRBJ1-5	TRBV6-5
CASSYGGRPNTEAFF	NA	TRBJ1-1	TRBV6-6
CASSLGRAGYNVLTF	NA	TRBJ2-6	TRBV11-2
CASSYSSGLNTGELFF	NA	TRBJ2-2	TRBV6-5
CSAGDSTMNTEAFF	NA	TRBJ1-1	TRBV29-1